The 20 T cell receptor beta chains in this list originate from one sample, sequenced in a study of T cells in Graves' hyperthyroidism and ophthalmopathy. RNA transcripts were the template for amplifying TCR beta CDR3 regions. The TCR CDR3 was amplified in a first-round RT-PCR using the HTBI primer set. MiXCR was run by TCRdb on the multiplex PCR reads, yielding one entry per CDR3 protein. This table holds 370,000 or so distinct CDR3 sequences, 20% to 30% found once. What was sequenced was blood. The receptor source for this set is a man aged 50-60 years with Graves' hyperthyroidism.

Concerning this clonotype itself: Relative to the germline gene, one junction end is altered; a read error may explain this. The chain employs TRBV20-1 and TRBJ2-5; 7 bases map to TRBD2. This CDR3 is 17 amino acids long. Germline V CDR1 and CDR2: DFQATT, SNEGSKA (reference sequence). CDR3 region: CSATWGGGLLIQETRYF. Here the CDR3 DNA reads TGCAGTGCCACGTGGGGGGGGGGACTATTAATCCAAGAGACCCGGTACTTC.

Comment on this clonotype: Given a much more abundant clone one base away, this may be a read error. The CDR3 DNA is TGTGTCAGCAGCATCCGGGACAGGGGGCTTAATGAGCAGTTCTTC. Translation gives CVSSIRDRGLNEQFF. This chain connects TRBV7-6 to TRBJ2-1; 12 bases are shared with TRBD1. CDR1 SGHVS and CDR2 FNYEAQ come from the germline V gene. The CDR3 loop spans 15 amino acids.

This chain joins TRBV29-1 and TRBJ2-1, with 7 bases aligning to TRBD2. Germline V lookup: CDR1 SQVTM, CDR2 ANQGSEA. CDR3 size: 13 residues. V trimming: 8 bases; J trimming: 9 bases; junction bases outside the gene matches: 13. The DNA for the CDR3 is TGCAGCTCCCTTTGGGGGGGGGGGGGTGAGCAGTTCTTC. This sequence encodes CSSLWGGGGEQFF.

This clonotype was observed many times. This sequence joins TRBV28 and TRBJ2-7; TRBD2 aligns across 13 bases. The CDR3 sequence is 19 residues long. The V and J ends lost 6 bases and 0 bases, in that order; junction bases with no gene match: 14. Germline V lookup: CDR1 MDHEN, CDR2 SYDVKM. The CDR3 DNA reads TGTGCCAGCAGCACCCTACTGACTAGCGGGAGGTACCGCTCCTACGAGCAGTACTTC. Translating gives CASSTLLTSGRYRSYEQYF.

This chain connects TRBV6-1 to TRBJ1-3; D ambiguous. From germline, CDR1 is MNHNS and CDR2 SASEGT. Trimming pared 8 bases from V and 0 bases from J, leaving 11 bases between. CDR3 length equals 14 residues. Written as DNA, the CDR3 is TGTGCCAGCGACGGAGATTCCTCTGGAAACACCATATATTTT. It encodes CASDGDSSGNTIYF.

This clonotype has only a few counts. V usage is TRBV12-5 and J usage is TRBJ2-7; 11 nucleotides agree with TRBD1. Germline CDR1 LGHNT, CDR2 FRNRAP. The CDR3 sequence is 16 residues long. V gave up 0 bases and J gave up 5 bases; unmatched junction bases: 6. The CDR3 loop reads CASGLVPGQGGNEQYF. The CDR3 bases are TGTGCTAGTGGTTTGGTACCGGGACAGGGGGGCAACGAGCAGTACTTC.

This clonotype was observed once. CDR3 sequence: CASSEGPMNYGYTF. The CDR3 DNA reads as TGTGCCAGCAGTGAAGGGCCGATGAACTATGGCTACACCTTC. The chain links TRBV6-1 to TRBJ1-2; no clear D. Trimming removed 1 base at V and 2 bases at J, with 8 bases between. The CDR3 length is 14 residues. Germline CDR1 MNHNS, CDR2 SASEGT.

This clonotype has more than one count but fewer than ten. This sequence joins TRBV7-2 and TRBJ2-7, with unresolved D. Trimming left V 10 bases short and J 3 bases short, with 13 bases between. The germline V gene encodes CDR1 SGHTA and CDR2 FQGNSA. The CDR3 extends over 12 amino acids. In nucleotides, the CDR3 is TGTGCCACCAGTGGCGACCACTACGAGCAGTACTTC. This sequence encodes CATSGDHYEQYF.

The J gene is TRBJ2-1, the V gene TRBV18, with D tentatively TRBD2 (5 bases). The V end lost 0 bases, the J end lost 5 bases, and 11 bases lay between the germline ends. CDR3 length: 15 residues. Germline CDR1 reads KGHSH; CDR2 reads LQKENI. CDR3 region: CASSPPISGNNEQFF. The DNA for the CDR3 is TGTGCCAGCTCACCACCCATCTCGGGGAACAATGAGCAGTTCTTC. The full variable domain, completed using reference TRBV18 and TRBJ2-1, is NAGVMQNPRHLVRRRGQEARLRCSPMKGHSHVYWYRQLPEEGLKFMVYLQKENIIDESGMPKERFSAEFPKEGPSILRIQQVVRGDSAAYFCASSPPISGNNEQFFGPGTRLTVL.

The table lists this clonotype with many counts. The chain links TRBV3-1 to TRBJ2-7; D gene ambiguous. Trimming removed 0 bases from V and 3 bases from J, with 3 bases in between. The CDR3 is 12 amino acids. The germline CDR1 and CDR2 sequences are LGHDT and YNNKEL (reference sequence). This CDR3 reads CASSQEGYEQYF. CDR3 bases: TGTGCCAGCAGCCAAGAGGGCTACGAGCAGTACTTC.

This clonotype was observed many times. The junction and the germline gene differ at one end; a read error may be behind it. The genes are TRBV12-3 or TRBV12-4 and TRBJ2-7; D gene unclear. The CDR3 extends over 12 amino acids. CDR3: CASSLGTYEQYF. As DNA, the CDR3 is TGTGCCAGCAGCTTAGGTACCTACGAGCAGTACTTC.

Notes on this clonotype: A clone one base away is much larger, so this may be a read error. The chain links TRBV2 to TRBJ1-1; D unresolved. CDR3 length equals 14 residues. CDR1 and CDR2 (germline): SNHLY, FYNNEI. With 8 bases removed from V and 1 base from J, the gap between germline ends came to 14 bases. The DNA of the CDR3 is TGTGCCAGCTCACCCAGCTGGGCGAACACTGAAGCTTTCTTT. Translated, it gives CASSPSWANTEAFF.

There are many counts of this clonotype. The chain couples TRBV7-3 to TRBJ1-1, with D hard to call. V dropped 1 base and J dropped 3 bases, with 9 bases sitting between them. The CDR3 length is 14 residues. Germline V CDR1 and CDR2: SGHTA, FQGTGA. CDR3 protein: CASSLIPSYTEAFF. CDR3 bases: TGTGCCAGCAGCTTAATCCCGAGCTACACTGAAGCTTTCTTT.

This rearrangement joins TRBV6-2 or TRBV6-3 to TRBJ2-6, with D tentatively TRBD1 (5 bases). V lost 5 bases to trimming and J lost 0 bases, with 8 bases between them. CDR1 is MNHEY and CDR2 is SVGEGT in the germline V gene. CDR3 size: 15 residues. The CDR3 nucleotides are TGTGCCAGCAGTAGACAGACCTCTGGGGCCAACGTCCTGACTTTC. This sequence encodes CASSRQTSGANVLTF.

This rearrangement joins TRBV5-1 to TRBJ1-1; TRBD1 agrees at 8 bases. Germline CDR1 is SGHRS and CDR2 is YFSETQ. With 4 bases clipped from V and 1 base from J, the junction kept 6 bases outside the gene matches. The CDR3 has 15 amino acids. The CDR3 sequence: CASSQGQVRNTEAFF. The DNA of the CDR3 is TGCGCCAGCAGCCAGGGACAGGTCCGGAACACTGAAGCTTTCTTT.

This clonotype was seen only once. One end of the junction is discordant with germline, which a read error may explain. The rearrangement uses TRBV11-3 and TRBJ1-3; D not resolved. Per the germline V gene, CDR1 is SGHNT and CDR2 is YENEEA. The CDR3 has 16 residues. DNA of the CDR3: TGTGTCAGCAGGAAACGCGGGATCTTCTCTGGAAACACCATATATTTT. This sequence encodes CVSRKRGIFSGNTIYF.

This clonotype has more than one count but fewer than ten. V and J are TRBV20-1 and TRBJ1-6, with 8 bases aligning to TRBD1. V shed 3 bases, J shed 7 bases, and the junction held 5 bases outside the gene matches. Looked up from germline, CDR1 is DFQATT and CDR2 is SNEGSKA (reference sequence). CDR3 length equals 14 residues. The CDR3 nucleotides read TGCAGTGCTAGGTCAGGGGGCATGAATTCACCCCTCCACTTT. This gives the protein CSARSGGMNSPLHF.

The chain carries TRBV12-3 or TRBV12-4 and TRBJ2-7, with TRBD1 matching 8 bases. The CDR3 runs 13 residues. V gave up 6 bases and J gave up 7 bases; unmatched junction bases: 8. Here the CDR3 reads CASRTQGAREQYF. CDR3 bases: TGTGCCAGCAGGACCCAGGGGGCGCGGGAGCAGTACTTC.

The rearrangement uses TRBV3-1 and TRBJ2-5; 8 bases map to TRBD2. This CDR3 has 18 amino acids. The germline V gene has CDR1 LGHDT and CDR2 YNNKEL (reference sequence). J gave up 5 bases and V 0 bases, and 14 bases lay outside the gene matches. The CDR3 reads CASSQEALFREGKETQYF. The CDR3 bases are TGTGCCAGCAGCCAAGAAGCCTTATTTCGGGAGGGGAAGGAGACCCAGTACTTC.

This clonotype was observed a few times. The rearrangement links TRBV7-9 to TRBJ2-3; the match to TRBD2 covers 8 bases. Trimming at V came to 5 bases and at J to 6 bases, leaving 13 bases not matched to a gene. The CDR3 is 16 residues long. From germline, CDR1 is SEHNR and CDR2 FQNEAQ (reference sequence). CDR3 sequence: CASSQRAGGKTDTQYF. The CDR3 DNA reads TGTGCCAGCAGCCAGCGGGCGGGGGGCAAAACGGATACGCAGTATTTT.